Listed here are 21 T cell receptor beta chains from one sample, sequenced in a study of early T cells in non-severe SARS-CoV-2 infection. Using its own MiXCR run on the 5' RACE reads, TCRdb lists one record per CDR3 protein. This table holds tens of thousands of distinct CDR3 sequences, around 8.9% found once. The specimen sequenced was whole blood. The receptors shown here come from an adult who was a healthcare worker with PCR-confirmed SARS-CoV-2 infection or an uninfected control (not recorded which).

This clonotype was recorded at least ten times. The chain uses TRBV7-2 and TRBJ2-1, with TRBD1 matching 11 bases. This CDR3 region has 18 residues. Germline V gene sequence: CDR1 SGHTA, CDR2 FQGNSA. J gave up 4 bases and V 2 bases, and 10 bases lay outside the gene matches. CDR3 bases: TGTGCCAGCAGCTTATATCCGCCAGGACAGGGGGCTTACAATGAGCAGTTCTTC. This codes for CASSLYPPGQGAYNEQFF.

Here the CDR3 reads CASSSNLVDEQFF. The CDR3 bases are TGTGCCAGCAGTTCAAATCTGGTCGATGAGCAGTTCTTC. The V and J genes are TRBV12-3 or TRBV12-4 and TRBJ2-1, with D uncertain. This CDR3 is 13 amino acids long. V was pared by 4 bases and J by 8 bases, with 12 bases between.

This clonotype was seen a handful of times. The rearrangement uses TRBV5-4 and TRBJ2-1, with 10 bases aligning to TRBD1. V was clipped by 4 bases and J by 7 bases; unmatched bases: 8. Germline V lookup: CDR1 SGHNT, CDR2 YYREEE (reference sequence). The length of the CDR3 is 15 residues. The CDR3 DNA is TGTGCCAGCAGCCCCGAGCCGGACAGGGGGAATGAGCAGTTCTTC. It is translated as CASSPEPDRGNEQFF. Full variable domain (outside the CDR3, taken from reference TRBV5-4 and TRBJ2-1): ETGVTQSPTHLIKTRGQQVTLRCSSQSGHNTVSWYQQALGQGPQFIFQYYREEENGRGNFPPRFSGLQFPNYSSELNVNALELDDSALYLCASSPEPDRGNEQFFGPGTRLTVL.

This clonotype was counted ten times or more. The chain joins TRBV6-2 or TRBV6-3 to TRBJ2-1, with 12 nucleotides matching TRBD2. CDR1 is MNHEY and CDR2 is SVGEGT in the germline V gene. Trimming at V came to 5 bases and at J to 8 bases, leaving 10 bases not matched to a gene. The length of the CDR3 is 16 residues. For the CDR3, the DNA is TGTGCCAGCAGTCGAAACATCGGACTAGCGGGACATGAGCAGTTCTTC. It codes for CASSRNIGLAGHEQFF.

The chain links TRBV29-1 to TRBJ2-7; no reliable D call. The germline CDR1 and CDR2 sequences are SQVTM and ANQGSEA. CDR3 length: 12 residues. Trimming took 4 bases from V and 1 from J, leaving 8 bases between them. CDR3 loop: CSVVFRSYEQYF. CDR3 sequence (DNA): TGCAGCGTTGTGTTCAGATCCTACGAGCAGTACTTC.

By share, this clonotype counts as medium-sized. The CDR3 here is CAISTKNTGELFF. CDR3 in DNA: TGTGCCATCAGTACAAAGAACACCGGGGAGCTGTTTTTT. The genes are TRBV10-3 and TRBJ2-2; D remains ambiguous. CDR3 length equals 13 residues. Trimming removed 5 bases at V and 1 base at J, with 5 bases between. Germline loops: CDR1 ENHRY, CDR2 SYGVKD.

The rearrangement joins TRBV9 to TRBJ2-2; TRBD2 matches at 9 bases. CDR3 length: 15 amino acids. The V gene end was trimmed by 0 bases and the J gene end by 8 bases; junction bases not matched to a gene: 5. CDR1 is SGDLS and CDR2 is YYNGEE in the germline V gene. In DNA form, the CDR3 reads TGTGCCAGCAGCGTAGGGGCTAGCGGGACTGGGGAGCTGTTTTTT. It codes for CASSVGASGTGELFF.

This clonotype was recorded a few times. J is TRBJ1-4 and V is TRBV6-5; D ambiguous. The germline gives CDR1 MNHEY, CDR2 SVGAGI. This CDR3 region has 16 residues. Trimming shortened V by 3 bases and J by 7 bases, and 18 bases separated the two germline ends. The CDR3 region is CASSYSIWAIGEKLFF. The DNA for the CDR3 is TGTGCCAGCAGTTATTCGATCTGGGCCATAGGTGAAAAACTGTTTTTT.

This clonotype showed up many times. The chain carries TRBV6-6 and TRBJ1-4; 9 bases align to TRBD1. Germline V gene sequence: CDR1 MNHNY, CDR2 SVGAGI (reference sequence). Germline trimming cut 6 bases from V and 7 bases from J; bases unmatched to any gene: 9. The CDR3 has 15 amino acids. The CDR3 region has the DNA TGTGCCAGCAGCGAAACAGGGGGCCGAGGTGAAAAACTGTTTTTT. This codes for CASSETGGRGEKLFF.

This clonotype was counted a few times. The gene calls are TRBV14 and TRBJ2-7, with TRBD1 matching 8 bases. CDR3 size: 13 residues. With 8 bases clipped from V and 4 bases from J, the junction kept 7 bases outside the gene matches. Germline-derived CDR1 and CDR2 are SGHDN and FVKESK. The CDR3 sequence is CASRFQGAYEQYF. The CDR3 DNA reads as TGTGCCAGCCGTTTCCAGGGGGCTTACGAGCAGTACTTC.

This clonotype was seen repeatedly, ten times or more. The CDR3 region has the DNA TGTGCCAGCAGTCGGATAGCGGAGAGCTCCTACGAGCAGTACTTC. Translated: CASSRIAESSYEQYF. J is TRBJ2-7 and V is TRBV27; TRBD2 might be the D (6 bases). With 5 bases removed from V and 0 bases from J, the gap between germline ends came to 14 bases. The CDR3 runs to 15 residues. Per germline, CDR1 MNHEY and CDR2 SMNVEV (reference sequence).

A word on this clonotype: A much larger clonotype is one base distant, so this may be a read error. This CDR3 is missing its conserved last phenylalanine or tryptophan, likely due to a read error. The chain links TRBV7-2 to TRBJ2-3; TRBD2 is a possible D gene (5 bases). V shed 5 bases and J shed 2 bases, with 8 bases lying between them. The length of the CDR3 is 13 residues. In germline, CDR1 is SGHTA, CDR2 FQGNSA. CDR3 protein: CASSLSVTDTQYS. The CDR3 DNA reads as TGTGCCAGCAGCCTTAGCGTCACAGATACGCAGTATTCT.

This chain links TRBV5-4 with TRBJ2-5; no clear D gene. Per the germline V gene, CDR1 is SGHNT and CDR2 is YYREEE (reference sequence). The length of the CDR3 is 17 residues. Trimming left V 0 bases short and J 2 bases short, with 17 bases between. The chain's CDR3 is CASSLELSLRQQETQYF. The CDR3 DNA is TGTGCCAGCAGCTTGGAGTTGTCACTTCGGCAACAAGAGACCCAGTACTTC.

This clonotype was recorded many times. The genes are TRBV7-3 and TRBJ2-5; 13 bases are shared with TRBD2. V gave up 8 bases and J gave up 4 bases; unmatched junction bases: 10. CDR1 SGHTA and CDR2 FQGTGA come from the germline V gene. The CDR3 runs to 16 residues. CDR3 region: CASSTGLAGDRETQYF. As DNA, the CDR3 is TGTGCCAGCTCCACCGGACTAGCGGGAGATCGAGAGACCCAGTACTTC. Using reference TRBV7-3 and TRBJ2-5 for the parts outside the CDR3, the full variable domain is GAGVSQTPSNKVTEKGKYVELRCDPISGHTALYWYRQSLGQGPEFLIYFQGTGAADDSGLPNDRFFAVRPEGSVSTLKIQRTERGDSAVYLCASSTGLAGDRETQYFGPGTRLLVL.

This clonotype was recorded at least ten times. The chain has TRBV20-1 and TRBJ2-5; D is unclear. This CDR3 has 14 amino acids. Trimming removed 4 bases at V and 4 bases at J, with 16 bases between. The germline V gene encodes CDR1 DFQATT and CDR2 SNEGSKA (reference sequence). The CDR3 DNA sequence: TGCAGTGCTACCTCCTTTATGTCCGTAGAGACCCAGTACTTC. The encoded protein is CSATSFMSVETQYF.

This clonotype occurred many times. V is TRBV14 and J is TRBJ2-1, with 14 bases aligning to TRBD2. This CDR3 comprises 17 residues. Trimming cost V 6 bases and J 6 bases; bases outside gene matches: 10. Germline V gives CDR1 SGHDN, CDR2 FVKESK. The DNA of the CDR3 is TGTGCCAGCAGTTCAACCCAGGGACTAGCGGGAGTCAATGAGCAGTTCTTC. It is translated as CASSSTQGLAGVNEQFF. The whole variable domain, filled in from reference TRBV14 and TRBJ2-1, reads EAGVTQFPSHSVIEKGQTVTLRCDPISGHDNLYWYRRVMGKEIKFLLHFVKESKQDESGMPNNRFLAERTGGTYSTLKVQPAELEDSGVYFCASSSTQGLAGVNEQFFGPGTRLTVL.

V gene TRBV24-1 combines with J gene TRBJ2-3, with 7 bases matching TRBD1. Losses at the gene ends were 5 bases for V and 4 bases for J; bases not matched to a gene: 8. This CDR3 region has 15 residues. Germline V gene data show CDR1 as KGHDR and CDR2 as SFDVKD. CDR3 coding DNA: TGTGCCACCAGTGGGACAGGATCTTTTGCAGATACGCAGTATTTT. This codes for CATSGTGSFADTQYF.

This clonotype turned up a few times. J is TRBJ2-7 and V is TRBV29-1; D might be TRBD1 or TRBD2, each matching 5 bases. From germline, CDR1 is SQVTM and CDR2 ANQGSEA. V was shortened by 7 bases and J by 6 bases, with 16 bases between the two germline ends. The CDR3 length is 12 residues. The CDR3 protein is CSAGQGDLEQYF. The CDR3 bases are TGCAGCGCGGGGCAGGGAGACCTCGAGCAGTACTTC.

On this clonotype itself: A much larger clone lies one base from this, so it may be a read error. The chain is built from TRBV19 and TRBJ2-2, with D possibly matching TRBD2 (6 bases). The CDR3 has 14 amino acids. From germline, CDR1 is LNHDA and CDR2 SQIVND (reference sequence). CDR3 residues: CVTRRDSDTGELFF. The CDR3, as DNA: TGTGTCACCCGCAGGGACTCCGACACCGGGGAGCTGTTTTTT.

This clonotype was detected ten times or more. The chain employs TRBV28 and TRBJ2-7; tentatively, D is TRBD1 (7 bases). V was pared by 3 bases and J by 2 bases, with 17 bases between. The germline CDR1 and CDR2 sequences are MDHEN and SYDVKM. The CDR3 runs to 16 residues. The DNA of the CDR3 is TGTGCCAGCAGTTTGGGGACAGCCGGACTAACCTACGAGCAGTACTTC. Its protein product is CASSLGTAGLTYEQYF.

At least ten counts were recorded for this clonotype. The chain employs TRBV6-2 or TRBV6-3 and TRBJ2-3; 12 positions match TRBD2. Losses at the gene ends were 6 bases for V and 0 bases for J; bases not matched to a gene: 4. The CDR3 totals 16 residues. The germline CDR1 and CDR2 sequences are MNHEY and SVGEGT. The CDR3 nucleotides are TGTGCCAGCAGCCTAGCGGGAGGGCTCAGCACAGATACGCAGTATTTT. Translation: CASSLAGGLSTDTQYF.